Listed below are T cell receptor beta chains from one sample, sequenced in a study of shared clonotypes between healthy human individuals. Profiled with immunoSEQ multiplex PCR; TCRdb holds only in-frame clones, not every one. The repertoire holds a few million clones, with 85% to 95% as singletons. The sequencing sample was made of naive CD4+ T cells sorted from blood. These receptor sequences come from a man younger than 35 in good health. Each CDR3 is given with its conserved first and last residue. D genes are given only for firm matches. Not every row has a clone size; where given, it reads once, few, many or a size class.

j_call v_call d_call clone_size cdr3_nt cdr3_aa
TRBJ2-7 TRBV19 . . TGTGCCAGTAGTATACAATCGGCAGTCTACGAGCAGTACTTC CASSIQSAVYEQYF
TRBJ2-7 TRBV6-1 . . TGTGCCAGCAGTGAAAGCGGGCCCCCTTTTGGCCATTCCTACGAGCAGTACTTC CASSESGPPFGHSYEQYF
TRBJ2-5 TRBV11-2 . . TGTGCCAGCAGCTTAGTAGGGCAAAAAGAGACCCAGTACTTC CASSLVGQKETQYF
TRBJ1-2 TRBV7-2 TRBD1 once TGTGCCAGCAGCCCGGACAGGGCGTATGGCTACACCTTC CASSPDRAYGYTF
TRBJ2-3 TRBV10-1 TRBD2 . TGCGCCAGCAGTCCCGCTAGCGGGGGCACAGATACGCAGTATTTT CASSPASGGTDTQYF
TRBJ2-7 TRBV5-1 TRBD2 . TGCGCCAGCAGCTACAGCGGGGGCCCGTCCTACGAGCAGTACTTC CASSYSGGPSYEQYF
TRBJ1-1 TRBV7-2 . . TGTGCCAGCACCACCAGGGTAGGGACTGAAGCTTTCTTT CASTTRVGTEAFF
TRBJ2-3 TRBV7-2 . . TGTGCCAGCAGCTTAGCTGGTAGCTCAGATACGCAGTATTTT CASSLAGSSDTQYF
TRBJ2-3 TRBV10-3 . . TGTGCCATCACTCTGGGAAAAACTAGCACAGATACGCAGTATTTT CAITLGKTSTDTQYF
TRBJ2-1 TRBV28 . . TGTGCCAGCAGTTCCCAGACGGTCAGCTCCTACAATGAGCAGTTCTTC CASSSQTVSSYNEQFF
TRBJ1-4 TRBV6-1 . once TGTGCCAGCAGTGTAGGAGGGGAATATGCGGGTGAAAAACTGTTTTTT CASSVGGEYAGEKLFF
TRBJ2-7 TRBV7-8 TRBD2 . TGTGCCAGCAGCTTAAACAGCGGGAGCTCCTACGAGCAGTACTTC CASSLNSGSSYEQYF
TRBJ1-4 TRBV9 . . TGTGCCAGCAGACTTCGGACTGATGAAAAACTGTTTTTT CASRLRTDEKLFF
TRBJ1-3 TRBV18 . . TGTGCCAGCTCACCACAAAGGAGGGGCTCTGGAAACACCATATATTTT CASSPQRRGSGNTIYF
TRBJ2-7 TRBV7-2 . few TGTGCCAGCAGCTTAGCACAGGGATCTGCCTACGAGCAGTACTTC CASSLAQGSAYEQYF
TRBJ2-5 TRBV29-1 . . TGCAGCGTTCTTAAGGAACCTGAGACCCAGTACTTC CSVLKEPETQYF
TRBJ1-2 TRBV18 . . TGTGCCAGCTCACCTGGGCAGTCAGCTAACTATGGCTACACCTTC CASSPGQSANYGYTF
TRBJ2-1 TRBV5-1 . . TGCGCCAGCACCCTCGGAGTAGCGGACTACAATGAGCAGTTCTTC CASTLGVADYNEQFF
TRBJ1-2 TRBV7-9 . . TGTGCCAGCAGCTTCGGGGAGGGACTTTCTAACTATGGCTACACCTTC CASSFGEGLSNYGYTF
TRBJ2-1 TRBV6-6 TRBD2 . TGTGCCAGCAGTTATAGGGCTAGCGGGAGAGGTGAGCAGTTCTTC CASSYRASGRGEQFF
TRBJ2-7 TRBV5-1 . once TGCGCCACCTTAACGGGACTCTCCTACGAGCAGTACTTC CATLTGLSYEQYF
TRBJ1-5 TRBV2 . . TGTGCCAGCAGTGAACAAGTTGGGTATAGCAATCAGCCCCAGCATTTT CASSEQVGYSNQPQHF
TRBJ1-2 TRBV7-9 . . TGTGCCAGCAGCTCCCCGCAGGCTTTCAGGGATGGTAACTATGGCTACACCTTC CASSSPQAFRDGNYGYTF
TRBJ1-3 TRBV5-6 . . TGTGCCAGCAGCTTGCCGGGGGCTGGAAACACCATATATTTT CASSLPGAGNTIYF
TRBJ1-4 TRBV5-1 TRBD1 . TGCGCCAGCAGCTCTGGGACAGGAAAAGCAACTAATGAAAAACTGTTTTTT CASSSGTGKATNEKLFF
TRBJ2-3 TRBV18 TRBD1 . TGTGCCAGCTCACCGGACAGGGATACGCAGTATTTT CASSPDRDTQYF
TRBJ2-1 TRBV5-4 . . TGTGCCAGCAGAGGGGGAGGAGGACCACACTCCTACAATGAGCAGTTCTTC CASRGGGGPHSYNEQFF
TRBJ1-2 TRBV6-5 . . TGTGCCAGCAGTTACTCGTTCTATGATGGCTACACCTTC CASSYSFYDGYTF
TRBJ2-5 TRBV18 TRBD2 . TGTGCCAGCTCACCGGCGGGGGTGGAGACCCAGTACTTC CASSPAGVETQYF
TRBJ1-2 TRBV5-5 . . TGTGCCAGCAGCTTGGCCAGCGGCGAGAGGGGCTACACCTTC CASSLASGERGYTF
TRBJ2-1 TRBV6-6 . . TGTGCCAGCGGACATTACCCCTACAATGAGCAGTTCTTC CASGHYPYNEQFF
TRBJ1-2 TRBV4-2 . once TGTGCCAGCAGCCAAGGGACGGACGAAACTTATGGCTACACCTTC CASSQGTDETYGYTF
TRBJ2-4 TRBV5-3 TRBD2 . TGTGCCAGAAGCCGACCGGGACAACCGGGACTAGACTCGGACATTCAGTACTTC CARSRPGQPGLDSDIQYF
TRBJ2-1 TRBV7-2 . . TGTGCCAGCAGCTCATCCGGGACCCAACAAAGCCAGTTCTTC CASSSSGTQQSQFF
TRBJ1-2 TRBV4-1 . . TGCGCCAGCAGCCCCGCAGGGTCGGACTATGGCTACACTTTC CASSPAGSDYGYTF
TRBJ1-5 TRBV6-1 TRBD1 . TGTGCCAGCAGTGGACAGGGGGCGGGCCAGCCCCAGCATTTT CASSGQGAGQPQHF
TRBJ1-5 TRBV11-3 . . TGTGCCAGCAGCTTGAAGGCTAGTCAGCCCCAGCATTTT CASSLKASQPQHF
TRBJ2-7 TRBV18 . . TGTGCCAGCTCACCACCGCTTCAGACCTACGAGCAGTACTTC CASSPPLQTYEQYF
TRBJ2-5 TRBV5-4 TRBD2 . TGTGCCAGCAGCGGCGGGCTAGCGGGGACCCAAGAGACCCAGTACTTC CASSGGLAGTQETQYF
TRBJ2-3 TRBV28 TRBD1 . TGTGCCAGCAGCGGACAGGCCAGCACAGATACGCAGTATTTT CASSGQASTDTQYF
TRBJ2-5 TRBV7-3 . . TGTGCCAGCAGCTTAATGACAGGAGAGACCCAGTACTTC CASSLMTGETQYF
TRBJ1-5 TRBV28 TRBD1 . TGTGCCAGCAGCGGACAGGGACTTTCGAGCAATCAGCCCCAGCATTTT CASSGQGLSSNQPQHF
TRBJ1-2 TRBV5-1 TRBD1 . TGCGCCAGCAGCCCTACGACAGGGGGAAATGTAATCCTTTATGGCTACACCTTC CASSPTTGGNVILYGYTF
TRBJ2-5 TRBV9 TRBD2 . TGTGCCAGCAGCGGAGACGACCGCGGGGGATCGGCCCAGTACTTC CASSGDDRGGSAQYF
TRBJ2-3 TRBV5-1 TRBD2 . TGCGCCAGCAGCTTGGGGGGACTAGCGGTGGCAGATACGCAGTATTTT CASSLGGLAVADTQYF
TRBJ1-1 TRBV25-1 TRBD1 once TGTGCCAGTTCGACAGGGGGCAAAACTGAAGCTTTCTTT CASSTGGKTEAFF